The subject of this entry is one TCR beta chain. The CDR3 spans 16 residues. CDR1 and CDR2 (germline): LNHDA, SQIVND (reference sequence). The ends were cut back, 3 bases at V and 3 bases at J, with 15 bases in the middle. These data originate in a study of blood T cell repertoires in COVID-19. Participants, roughly 18 to 90 years old, spanned approximately 25 US areas. In the authors' workflow: Reference gene primers were amplified, and this amplification served to estimate nucleated cell counts. Sequencing was performed with immunoSEQ multiplex PCR; in TCRdb, only in-frame clones are kept and a portion is missing. The DNA was the basis for D and trimming; V, J and clone size are from that table. Among under 450,000 clones listed, more than 85% were seen once.

The chain couples TRBV19 to TRBJ1-5, with a weak D call TRBD1 (5 bases). Sequencing used PBMCs or T cells enriched from blood (not recorded which). The source is a woman aged 40 to 50 who had been exposed to COVID-19. CDR3 residues: CASSIIGGGANQPQHF. In DNA form, the CDR3 reads TGTGCCAGTAGTATTATCGGAGGAGGGGCCAATCAGCCCCAGCATTTT.